Below are 26 T cell receptor beta chains sequenced from a single sample in a study of Tregs in tolerant kidney transplant recipients. The assay was immunoSEQ multiplex PCR, and TCRdb's table has in-frame clones only and misses some. The repertoire holds approximately 90,000 clones, with about 92% as singletons. The specimen was CD8+ T cells from blood. The source is a human donor in good health.

This clone was counted a single time. V and J are TRBV9 and TRBJ2-7, with D unresolved. The CDR3 length is 11 residues. CDR1 is SGDLS and CDR2 is YYNGEE in the germline V gene. The V end lost 3 bases, the J end lost 3 bases, and 4 bases lay between the germline ends. CDR3 in amino acids: CASSDNYEQYF. The CDR3 DNA sequence: TGTGCCAGCAGCGACAACTACGAGCAGTACTTC. Full variable domain (missing parts from reference TRBV9 and TRBJ2-7): DSGVTQTPKHLITATGQRVTLRCSPRSGDLSVYWYQQSLDQGLQFLIQYYNGEERAKGNILERFSAQQFPDLHSELNLSSLELGDSALYFCASSDNYEQYFGPGTRLTVT.

This chain uses TRBV11-2 with TRBJ2-3, with D hard to call. Germline CDR1 reads SGHAT; CDR2 reads FQNNGV. The CDR3 covers 12 residues. Trimming shortened V by 5 bases and J by 15 bases, and 18 bases separated the two germline ends. CDR3 coding DNA: TGTGCCAGCAGCGACATAGGAATTGAGGAATATTTT. Amino acids: CASSDIGIEEYF.

The chain uses TRBV15 and TRBJ2-1; 7 bases map to TRBD2. The CDR3 runs to 19 residues. The junction had 18 bases not matched to a gene; V was cut back by 4 bases and J by 3 bases. CDR1 LNHNV and CDR2 YYDKDF come from the germline V gene (reference sequence). CDR3 region: CATSTSGLAALQIYNEQFF. The CDR3 DNA reads TGTGCCACCAGCACGTCAGGTCTAGCGGCCCTGCAGATCTACAATGAGCAGTTCTTC.

The chain couples TRBV5-4 to TRBJ1-2; TRBD1 matches 12 bases. The CDR3 has 17 residues. The J segment lost 6 bases and the V segment lost 4 bases, leaving 13 bases of the junction unmatched. CDR1 is SGHNT, CDR2 YYREEE, per germline (reference sequence). CDR3 loop: CASSGGTGGAVPDGYTF. Written as DNA, the CDR3 is TGTGCCAGCAGCGGGGGGACAGGGGGCGCGGTACCCGATGGCTACACCTTC.

The chain joins TRBV14 to TRBJ2-7; TRBD2 matches 8 bases. The CDR3 consists of 17 residues. Germline CDR1 and CDR2: SGHDN and FVKESK. V lost 5 bases, J lost 2 bases, and 14 bases stayed unmatched. The CDR3 region is CASSSLGGGLDTYEQYF. CDR3 nucleotides: TGTGCCAGCAGCTCTTTAGGCGGGGGACTAGATACCTACGAGCAGTACTTC.

The sample holds one count of this clone. The J gene is TRBJ2-7, the V gene TRBV4-2, with a tentative D call TRBD1 (5 bases). Germline CDR1 and CDR2: LGHNA and YNFKEQ. The germline V and J ends were trimmed by 5 bases and 3 bases, with 8 bases remaining between them. The CDR3 length is 12 residues. The CDR3 is CASSLDNYEQYF. In DNA form, the CDR3 reads TGTGCCAGCAGCTTGGACAACTACGAGCAGTACTTC.

The gene calls are TRBV4-1 and TRBJ2-7; the match to TRBD1 covers 11 bases. Germline V gives CDR1 MGHRA, CDR2 YSYEKL. V gave up 5 bases and J gave up 6 bases; unmatched junction bases: 9. The CDR3 sequence is 15 residues long. The CDR3 nucleotides read TGCGCCAGCAGCGGACCGGGACAGGGGGTCGTCGAGCAGTACTTC. It translates to CASSGPGQGVVEQYF.

This clone was seen just once. The V and J genes are TRBV7-9 and TRBJ1-2, with 10 bases aligning to TRBD1. Germline V CDR1 and CDR2: SEHNR, FQNEAQ (reference sequence). With 1 base clipped from V and 5 bases from J, the junction kept 4 bases outside the gene matches. The CDR3 has 15 amino acids. The CDR3 DNA follows: TGTGCCAGCAGCTTAGGGCCGGGACAGGGGTATGGCTACACCTTC. It codes for CASSLGPGQGYGYTF.

The rearrangement joins TRBV7-6 to TRBJ2-1; D not resolved. The CDR3 is 14 amino acids. The germline V gene encodes CDR1 SGHVS and CDR2 FNYEAQ. The ends were cut back, 2 bases at V and 5 bases at J, with 10 bases in the middle. CDR3 loop: CASSLFEVNNEQFF. CDR3 bases: TGTGCCAGCAGCTTATTTGAGGTTAACAATGAGCAGTTCTTC.

V is TRBV2 and J is TRBJ1-2; D unclear. Germline V gives CDR1 SNHLY, CDR2 FYNNEI. The V end lost 9 bases, the J end lost 4 bases, and 21 bases lay between the germline ends. This CDR3 has 15 amino acids. The CDR3 is CARNLDQDYIYGYTF. The CDR3 bases are TGTGCCAGGAACCTAGACCAGGACTACATCTATGGCTACACCTTC.

This clone was recorded only once. The V and J genes are TRBV6-5 and TRBJ1-1; tentative D call: TRBD1 (6 bases). The CDR3 has 12 residues. From germline, CDR1 is MNHEY and CDR2 SVGAGI. The CDR3 here is CAARGGGSEAFF. The CDR3 DNA is TGTGCGGCCCGGGGGGGCGGCTCTGAAGCTTTCTTT.

A note on this clone: The sample has other DNA sequences that encode this CDR3 too. This rearrangement joins TRBV9 to TRBJ1-1; 10 bases match TRBD1. This CDR3 contains 17 residues. Trimming took 0 bases from V and 1 from J; bases not matched to a gene: 6. The germline gives CDR1 SGDLS, CDR2 YYNGEE. DNA of the CDR3: TGTGCCAGCAGCGTAGGTGGGACAGGGGTCCGGAACACTGAAGCTTTCTTT. This encodes CASSVGGTGVRNTEAFF.

This clone has a handful of counts. The chain uses TRBV27 and TRBJ1-6, with TRBD1 matching 8 bases. The CDR3 runs 14 residues. Germline CDR1 reads MNHEY; CDR2 reads SMNVEV (reference sequence). The ends lost 3 bases at V and 7 bases at J; junction bases unmatched: 2. The DNA for the CDR3 is TGTGCCAGCAGTTTCACAGGGGGGAATTCACCCCTCCACTTT. This codes for CASSFTGGNSPLHF.

Note on this clone: Other nucleotide sequences in the sample specify the same CDR3. The J gene is TRBJ2-1, the V gene TRBV19; D ambiguous. This CDR3 is 11 amino acids long. Trimming took 5 bases from V and 7 from J, leaving 6 bases between them. Germline V gene sequence: CDR1 LNHDA, CDR2 SQIVND (reference sequence). CDR3 bases: TGTGCCAGTAGTCTGGGGAATGAGCAGTTCTTC. It translates to CASSLGNEQFF. Using reference TRBV19 and TRBJ2-1 for the parts outside the CDR3, the full variable domain is DGGITQSPKYLFRKEGQNVTLSCEQNLNHDAMYWYRQDPGQGLRLIYYSQIVNDFQKGDIAEGYSVSREKKESFPLTVTSAQKNPTAFYLCASSLGNEQFFGPGTRLTVL.

This clone was seen just once. V is TRBV6-5 and J is TRBJ1-6; 7 positions match TRBD1. The CDR3 runs 15 residues. Per the germline V gene, CDR1 is MNHEY and CDR2 is SVGAGI. J lost 3 bases, V lost 5 bases, and 4 bases had no gene match. For the CDR3, the DNA is TGTGCCAGCAGTCCTCAGGGGGGCTATAATTCACCCCTCCACTTT. Translation: CASSPQGGYNSPLHF.

The chain combines TRBV11-2 with TRBJ2-1; the match to TRBD2 covers 7 bases. V lost 0 bases to trimming and J lost 7 bases; unmatched junction nucleotides: 6. Germline-derived CDR1 and CDR2 are SGHAT and FQNNGV. The CDR3 totals 15 residues. The CDR3: CASSLDLRGENEQFF. In nucleotides, the CDR3 is TGTGCCAGCAGCTTAGATCTCCGGGGGGAGAATGAGCAGTTCTTC.

V and J are TRBV13 and TRBJ1-2; 7 bases fit TRBD1. Germline V gene lookup returns CDR1 PRHDT and CDR2 FYEKMQ (reference sequence). With 4 bases clipped from V and 14 bases from J, the junction kept 7 bases outside the gene matches. CDR3 length equals 11 residues. The CDR3: CASSSPTGITF. The CDR3, as DNA: TGTGCCAGCAGCTCACCGACAGGGATTACCTTC.

The chain employs TRBV9 and TRBJ1-1; the D is unclear. The CDR3 consists of 13 residues. In germline, CDR1 is SGDLS, CDR2 YYNGEE. Trimming shortened V by 2 bases and J by 2 bases, and 7 bases separated the two germline ends. The CDR3 bases are TGTGCCAGCAGCGTCGGATCTAACACTGAAGCTTTCTTT. Amino acid sequence: CASSVGSNTEAFF.

The CDR3 reads CASSSTSGVTGELFF. The CDR3 region has the DNA TGTGCCAGCAGCTCCACTAGCGGGGTTACCGGGGAGCTGTTTTTT. The chain couples TRBV7-6 to TRBJ2-2; 10 positions match TRBD2. Trimming cost V 4 bases and J 5 bases; bases outside gene matches: 4. The CDR3 length is 15 residues. Looked up from germline, CDR1 is SGHVS and CDR2 is FNYEAQ.

The rearrangement uses TRBV7-9 and TRBJ1-1; TRBD1 is a possible D gene (5 bases). Germline V gene data show CDR1 as SEHNR and CDR2 as FQNEAQ (reference sequence). The CDR3 runs to 15 residues. V gave up 7 bases and J gave up 10 bases, with 25 bases separating them. CDR3: CASTTPLGRVVLAFF. The CDR3 bases are TGTGCCAGCACCACCCCCTTGGGCAGGGTAGTCTTAGCTTTCTTT.

V usage is TRBV2 and J usage is TRBJ2-1, with 9 bases aligning to TRBD2. J lost 8 bases, V lost 10 bases, and 18 bases had no gene match. Germline assignment: CDR1 SNHLY and CDR2 FYNNEI. This CDR3 is 16 amino acids long. CDR3 amino acids: CATQFGIAGVIDEQFF. CDR3 nucleotide sequence: TGTGCCACCCAATTTGGGATAGCGGGAGTAATCGATGAGCAGTTCTTC.

This clone was recorded only once. The chain is built from TRBV7-9 and TRBJ2-1, with TRBD1 matching over 10 bases. V lost 10 bases and J lost 4; bases outside the gene matches: 4. CDR1 and CDR2 from the germline V gene are SEHNR and FQNEAQ (reference sequence). The CDR3 is 13 residues long. The CDR3 here is CATRDRGYNEQFF. The CDR3 DNA is TGTGCCACCCGGGACAGGGGTTACAATGAGCAGTTCTTC.

The chain is built from TRBV6-1 and TRBJ2-7; D remains unclear. Per the germline V gene, CDR1 is MNHNS and CDR2 is SASEGT. The V gene lost 6 bases and the J gene lost 5 bases, with 8 bases spanning the gap. The CDR3 sequence is 11 residues long. DNA for the CDR3: TGTGCCAGCAGGACGTACAACGAGCAGTACTTC. Translated: CASRTYNEQYF.

This chain joins TRBV7-7 and TRBJ2-5; the D is unclear. The CDR3 is made up of 13 amino acids. With 3 bases removed from V and 1 base from J, the gap between germline ends came to 6 bases. Germline values: CDR1 SSHAT, CDR2 FNYEAQ (reference sequence). The CDR3 DNA sequence: TGTGCCAGCAGCTTTCAGTCCCAAGAGACCCAGTACTTC. Translation gives CASSFQSQETQYF.

The V gene is TRBV19, the J gene TRBJ2-5, with TRBD2 matching over 7 bases. From germline, CDR1 is LNHDA and CDR2 SQIVND (reference sequence). This CDR3 is 14 amino acids long. V was clipped by 4 bases and J by 5 bases; unmatched bases: 7. CDR3 in amino acids: CASSKGGPRETQYF. CDR3 DNA sequence: TGTGCCAGTAGTAAGGGAGGGCCTCGGGAGACCCAGTACTTC.

V and J are TRBV15 and TRBJ2-3; D might be TRBD2 (6 bases). Germline assignment: CDR1 LNHNV and CDR2 YYDKDF (reference sequence). V was clipped by 5 bases and J by 4 bases, with 10 bases between them. This CDR3 has 13 residues. The CDR3 sequence is CATSPSGADTQYF. The CDR3 DNA reads as TGTGCCACCAGCCCGTCGGGGGCAGATACGCAGTATTTT.